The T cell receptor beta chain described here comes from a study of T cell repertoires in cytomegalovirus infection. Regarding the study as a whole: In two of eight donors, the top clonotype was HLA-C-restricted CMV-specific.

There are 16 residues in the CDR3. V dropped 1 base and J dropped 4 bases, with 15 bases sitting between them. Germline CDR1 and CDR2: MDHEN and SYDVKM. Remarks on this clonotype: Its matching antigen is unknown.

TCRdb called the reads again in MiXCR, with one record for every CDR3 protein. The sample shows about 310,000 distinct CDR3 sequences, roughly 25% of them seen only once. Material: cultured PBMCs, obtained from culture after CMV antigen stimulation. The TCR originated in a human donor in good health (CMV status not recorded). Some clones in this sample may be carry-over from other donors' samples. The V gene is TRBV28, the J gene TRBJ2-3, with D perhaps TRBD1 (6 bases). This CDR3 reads CASSLLGVPGADTQYF. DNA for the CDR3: TGTGCCAGCAGTTTATTGGGCGTGCCAGGGGCAGATACGCAGTATTTT.